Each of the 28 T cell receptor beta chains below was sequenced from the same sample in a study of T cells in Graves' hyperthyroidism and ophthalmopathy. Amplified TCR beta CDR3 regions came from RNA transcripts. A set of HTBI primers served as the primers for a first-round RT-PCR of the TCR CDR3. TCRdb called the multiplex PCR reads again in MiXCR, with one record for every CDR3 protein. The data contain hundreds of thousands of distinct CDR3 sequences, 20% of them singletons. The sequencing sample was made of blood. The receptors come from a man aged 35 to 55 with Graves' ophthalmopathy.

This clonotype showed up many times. This chain's CDR3 is CASSVNRDMGNQPQHF. Here the CDR3 DNA reads TGTGCCAGCAGTGTAAACAGGGACATGGGCAATCAGCCCCAGCATTTT. The gene calls are TRBV28 and TRBJ1-5, with D possibly TRBD1 on 6 matching bases. CDR3 length equals 16 residues. V dropped 5 bases and J dropped 2 bases, with 16 bases sitting between them. Germline CDR1 and CDR2: MDHEN and SYDVKM.

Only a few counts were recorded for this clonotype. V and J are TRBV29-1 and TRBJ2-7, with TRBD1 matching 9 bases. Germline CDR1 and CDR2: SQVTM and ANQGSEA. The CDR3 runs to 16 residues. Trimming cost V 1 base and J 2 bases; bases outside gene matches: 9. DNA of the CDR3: TGCAGCGTTGAAGGAAGGGGGACAGGGCCTCCCTACGAGCAGTACTTC. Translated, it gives CSVEGRGTGPPYEQYF.

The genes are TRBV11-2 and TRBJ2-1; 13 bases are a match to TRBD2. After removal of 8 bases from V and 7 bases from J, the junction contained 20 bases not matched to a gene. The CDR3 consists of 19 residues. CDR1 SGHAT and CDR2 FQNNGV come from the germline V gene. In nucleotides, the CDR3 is TGTGCCAGCGGATACCCCCCTACCGGGACTAGCGGGAATCCTAATGAGCAGTTCTTC. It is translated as CASGYPPTGTSGNPNEQFF.

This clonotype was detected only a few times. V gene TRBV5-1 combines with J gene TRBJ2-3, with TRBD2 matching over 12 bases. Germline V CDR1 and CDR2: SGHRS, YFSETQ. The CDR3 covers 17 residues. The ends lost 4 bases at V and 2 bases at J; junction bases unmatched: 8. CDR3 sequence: CASSPGLAGSFTDTQYF. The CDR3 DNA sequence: TGCGCCAGCAGCCCCGGACTAGCGGGGTCGTTCACAGATACGCAGTATTTT. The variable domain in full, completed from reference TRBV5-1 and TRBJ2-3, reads KAGVTQTPRYLIKTRGQQVTLSCSPISGHRSVSWYQQTPGQGLQFLFEYFSETQRNKGNFPGRFSGRQFSNSRSEMNVSTLELGDSALYLCASSPGLAGSFTDTQYFGPGTRLTVL.

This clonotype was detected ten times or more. This CDR3 is CASGTSGANTDTQYF. The DNA for the CDR3 is TGTGCCAGCGGGACTAGCGGGGCGAACACAGATACGCAGTATTTT. V gene TRBV28 combines with J gene TRBJ2-3, with 13 bases matching TRBD2. The CDR3 consists of 15 residues. The trim removed 8 bases at V and 2 bases at J, leaving 4 bases unmatched. CDR1 and CDR2 (germline): MDHEN, SYDVKM.

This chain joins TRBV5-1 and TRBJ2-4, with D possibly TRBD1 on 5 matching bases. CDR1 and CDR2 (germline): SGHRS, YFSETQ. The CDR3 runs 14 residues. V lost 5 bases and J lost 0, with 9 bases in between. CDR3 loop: CASRTDLAKNIQYF. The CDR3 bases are TGCGCCAGCAGGACAGACTTAGCCAAAAACATTCAGTACTTC.

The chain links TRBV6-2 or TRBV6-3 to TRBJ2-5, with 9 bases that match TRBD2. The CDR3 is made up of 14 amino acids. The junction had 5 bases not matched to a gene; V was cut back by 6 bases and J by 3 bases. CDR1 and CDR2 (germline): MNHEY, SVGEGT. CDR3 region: CASRDSGSEETQYF. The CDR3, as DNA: TGTGCCAGCAGAGATAGCGGGAGTGAAGAGACCCAGTACTTC.

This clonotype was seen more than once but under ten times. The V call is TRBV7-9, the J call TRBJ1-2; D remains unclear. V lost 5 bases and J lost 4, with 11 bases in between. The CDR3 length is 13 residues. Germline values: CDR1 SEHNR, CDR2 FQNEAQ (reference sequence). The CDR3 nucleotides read TGTGCCAGCAGCCCCTCTACGACCTATGGCTACACCTTC. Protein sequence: CASSPSTTYGYTF. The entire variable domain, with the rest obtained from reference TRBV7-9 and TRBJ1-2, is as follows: DTGVSQNPRHKITKRGQNVTFRCDPISEHNRLYWYRQTLGQGPEFLTYFQNEAQLEKSRLLSDRFSAERPKGSFSTLEIQRTEQGDSAMYLCASSPSTTYGYTFGSGTRLTVV.

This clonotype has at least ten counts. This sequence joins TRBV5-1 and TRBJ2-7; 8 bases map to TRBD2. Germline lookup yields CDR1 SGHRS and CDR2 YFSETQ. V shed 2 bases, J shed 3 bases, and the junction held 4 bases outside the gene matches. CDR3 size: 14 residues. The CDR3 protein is CASSLTSGNYEQYF. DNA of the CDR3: TGCGCCAGCAGCTTAACTAGCGGAAACTACGAGCAGTACTTC.

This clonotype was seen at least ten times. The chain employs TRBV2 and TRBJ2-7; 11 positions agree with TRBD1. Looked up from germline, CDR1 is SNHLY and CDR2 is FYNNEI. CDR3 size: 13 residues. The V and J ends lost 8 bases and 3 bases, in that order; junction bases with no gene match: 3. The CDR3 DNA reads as TGTGCCAGCGTAGGGACAGGGGGCTACGAGCAGTACTTC. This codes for CASVGTGGYEQYF.

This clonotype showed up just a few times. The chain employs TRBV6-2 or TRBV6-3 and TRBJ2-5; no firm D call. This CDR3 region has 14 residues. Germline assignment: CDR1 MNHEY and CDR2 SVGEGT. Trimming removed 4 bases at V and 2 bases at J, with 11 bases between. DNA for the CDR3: TGTGCCAGCAGTTCTCCCACAGCACAAGAGACCCAGTACTTC. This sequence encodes CASSSPTAQETQYF.

Here the CDR3 reads CASSSGQGKVYEQYF. The CDR3 bases are TGTGCCAGCAGCTCCGGACAGGGGAAGGTGTACGAGCAGTACTTC. V and J are TRBV7-9 and TRBJ2-7, with 9 bases fitting TRBD1. The trim removed 4 bases at V and 4 bases at J, leaving 8 bases unmatched. The CDR3 spans 15 residues. The germline gives CDR1 SEHNR, CDR2 FQNEAQ (reference sequence).

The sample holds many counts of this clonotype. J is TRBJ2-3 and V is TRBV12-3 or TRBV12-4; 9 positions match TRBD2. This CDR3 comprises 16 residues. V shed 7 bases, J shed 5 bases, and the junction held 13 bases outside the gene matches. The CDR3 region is CASKTTRAGGRDTQYF. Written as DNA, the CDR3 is TGTGCCAGCAAAACCACCCGAGCGGGGGGAAGAGATACGCAGTATTTT.

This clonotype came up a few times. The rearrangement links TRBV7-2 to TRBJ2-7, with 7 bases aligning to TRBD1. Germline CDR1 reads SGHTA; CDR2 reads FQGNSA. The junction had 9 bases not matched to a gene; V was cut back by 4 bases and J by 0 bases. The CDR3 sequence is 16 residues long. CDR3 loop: CASSSQAGDSSYEQYF. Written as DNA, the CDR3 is TGTGCCAGCAGCTCCCAGGCAGGGGACAGCTCCTACGAGCAGTACTTC.

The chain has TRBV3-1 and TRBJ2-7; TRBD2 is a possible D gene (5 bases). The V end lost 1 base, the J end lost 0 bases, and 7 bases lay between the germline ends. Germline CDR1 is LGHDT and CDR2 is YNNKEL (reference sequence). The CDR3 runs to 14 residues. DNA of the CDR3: TGTGCCAGCAGCCAAGCCCGGGGCTCCTACGAGCAGTACTTC. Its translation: CASSQARGSYEQYF.

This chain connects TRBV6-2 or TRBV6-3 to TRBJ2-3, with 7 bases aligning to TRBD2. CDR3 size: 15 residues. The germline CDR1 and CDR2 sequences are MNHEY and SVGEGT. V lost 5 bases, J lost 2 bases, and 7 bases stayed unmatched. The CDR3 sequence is CASSGWGGLTDTQYF. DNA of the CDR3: TGTGCCAGCAGTGGATGGGGGGGTCTCACAGATACGCAGTATTTT.

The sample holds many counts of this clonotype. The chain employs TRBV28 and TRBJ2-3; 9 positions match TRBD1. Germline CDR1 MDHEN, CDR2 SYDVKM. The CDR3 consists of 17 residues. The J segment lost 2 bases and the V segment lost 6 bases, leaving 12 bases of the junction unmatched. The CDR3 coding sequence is TGTGCCAGCAGATCCCCGGGACAGGGCCAAAACACAGATACGCAGTATTTT. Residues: CASRSPGQGQNTDTQYF.

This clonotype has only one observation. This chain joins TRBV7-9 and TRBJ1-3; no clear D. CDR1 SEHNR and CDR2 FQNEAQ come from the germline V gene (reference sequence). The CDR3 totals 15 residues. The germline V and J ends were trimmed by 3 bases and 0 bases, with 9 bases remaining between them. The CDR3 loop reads CASSFSVSSGNTIYF. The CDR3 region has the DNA TGTGCCAGCAGCTTTAGTGTGAGCTCTGGAAACACCATATATTTT.

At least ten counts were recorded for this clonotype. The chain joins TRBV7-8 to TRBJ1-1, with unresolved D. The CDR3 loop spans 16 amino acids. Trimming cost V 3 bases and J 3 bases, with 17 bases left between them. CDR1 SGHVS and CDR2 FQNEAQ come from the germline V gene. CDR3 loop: CASSFFGGGGYTEAFF. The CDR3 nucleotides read TGTGCCAGCAGCTTTTTTGGCGGCGGAGGATACACTGAAGCTTTCTTT.

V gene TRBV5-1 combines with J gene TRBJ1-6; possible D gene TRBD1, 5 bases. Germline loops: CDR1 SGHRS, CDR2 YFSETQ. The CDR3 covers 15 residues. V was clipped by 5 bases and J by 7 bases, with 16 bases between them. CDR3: CASREGTGGNSPLHF. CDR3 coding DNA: TGCGCCAGCAGGGAGGGGACCGGAGGGAATTCACCCCTCCACTTT.

The CDR3 loop reads CASSSGLADYYEQYF. The CDR3, as DNA: TGTGCCAGCAGCTCCGGACTAGCGGACTACTACGAGCAGTACTTC. V is TRBV7-2 and J is TRBJ2-7; 10 bases match TRBD2. Germline lookup yields CDR1 SGHTA and CDR2 FQGNSA. The CDR3 loop spans 15 amino acids. The ends lost 4 bases at V and 3 bases at J; junction bases unmatched: 6.

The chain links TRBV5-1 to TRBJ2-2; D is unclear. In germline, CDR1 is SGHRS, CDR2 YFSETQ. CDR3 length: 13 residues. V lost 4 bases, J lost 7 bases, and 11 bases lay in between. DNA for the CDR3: TGCGCCAGCAGCCAGCTGAGAGGCGGGGAGCTGTTTTTT. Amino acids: CASSQLRGGELFF.

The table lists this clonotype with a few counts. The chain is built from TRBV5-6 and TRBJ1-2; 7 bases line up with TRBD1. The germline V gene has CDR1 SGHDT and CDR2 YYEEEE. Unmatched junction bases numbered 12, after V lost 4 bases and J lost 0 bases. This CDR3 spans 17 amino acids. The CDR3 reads CASSLGGGGPTNYGYTF. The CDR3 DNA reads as TGTGCCAGCAGCCTCGGTGGAGGGGGCCCAACTAACTATGGCTACACCTTC.

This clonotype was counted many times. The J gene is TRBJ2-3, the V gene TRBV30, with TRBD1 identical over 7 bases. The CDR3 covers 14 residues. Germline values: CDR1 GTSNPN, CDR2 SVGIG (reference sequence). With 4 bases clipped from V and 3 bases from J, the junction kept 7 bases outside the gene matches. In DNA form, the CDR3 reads TGTGCCTGGACCCGAGGGGGCGAAACAGATACGCAGTATTTT. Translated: CAWTRGGETDTQYF.

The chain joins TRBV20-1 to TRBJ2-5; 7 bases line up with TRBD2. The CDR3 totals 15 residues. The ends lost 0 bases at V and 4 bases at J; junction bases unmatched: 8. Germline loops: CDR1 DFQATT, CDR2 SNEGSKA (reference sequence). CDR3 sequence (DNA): TGCAGTGCTAGAGATAGTAGCGGGCGGTTAGAGACCCAGTACTTC. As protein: CSARDSSGRLETQYF.

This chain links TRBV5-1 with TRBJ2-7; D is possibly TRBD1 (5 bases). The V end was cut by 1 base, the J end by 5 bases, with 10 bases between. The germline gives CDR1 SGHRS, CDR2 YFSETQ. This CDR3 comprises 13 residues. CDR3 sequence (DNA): TGCGCCAGCAGCTTGAACCAGGGTGACGAGCAGTACTTC. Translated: CASSLNQGDEQYF.

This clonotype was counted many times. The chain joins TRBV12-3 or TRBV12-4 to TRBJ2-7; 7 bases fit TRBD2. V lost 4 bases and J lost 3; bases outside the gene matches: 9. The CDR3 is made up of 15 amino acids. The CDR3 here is CASSWSSAGDYEQYF. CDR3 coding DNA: TGTGCCAGCAGTTGGAGTTCGGCGGGGGACTACGAGCAGTACTTC.

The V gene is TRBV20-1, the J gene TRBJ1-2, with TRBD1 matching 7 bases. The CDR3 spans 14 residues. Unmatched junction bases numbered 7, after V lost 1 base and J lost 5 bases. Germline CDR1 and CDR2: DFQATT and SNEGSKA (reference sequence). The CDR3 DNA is TGCAGTGCTAGAGCCCCAGACAGGGTTTATGGCTACACCTTC. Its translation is CSARAPDRVYGYTF.